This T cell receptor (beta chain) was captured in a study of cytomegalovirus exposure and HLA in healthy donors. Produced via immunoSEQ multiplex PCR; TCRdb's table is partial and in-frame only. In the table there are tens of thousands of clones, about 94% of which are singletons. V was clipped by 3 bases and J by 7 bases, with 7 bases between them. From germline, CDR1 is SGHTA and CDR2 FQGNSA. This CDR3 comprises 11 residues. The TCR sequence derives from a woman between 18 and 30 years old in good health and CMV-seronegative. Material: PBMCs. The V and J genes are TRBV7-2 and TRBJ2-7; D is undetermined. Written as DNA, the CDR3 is TGTGCCAGCAGCTTGTACGAGGAGCAGTACTTC. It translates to CASSLYEEQYF.